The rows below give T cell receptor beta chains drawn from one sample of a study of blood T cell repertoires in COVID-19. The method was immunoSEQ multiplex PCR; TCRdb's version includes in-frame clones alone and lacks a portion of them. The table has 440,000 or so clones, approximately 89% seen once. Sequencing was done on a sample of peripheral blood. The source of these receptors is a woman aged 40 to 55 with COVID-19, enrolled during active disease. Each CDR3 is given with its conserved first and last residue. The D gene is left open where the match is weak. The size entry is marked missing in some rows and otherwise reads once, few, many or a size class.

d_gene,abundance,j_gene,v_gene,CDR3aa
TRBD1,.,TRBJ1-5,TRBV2,CASRGQGNGNQPQHF
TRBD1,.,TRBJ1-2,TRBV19,CASSQGQGNYGYTF
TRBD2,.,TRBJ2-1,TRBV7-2,CASSEGLVPNEQFF
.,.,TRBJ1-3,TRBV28,CASSFNRVPSGNTIYF
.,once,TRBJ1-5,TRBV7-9,CASSSPNSNQPQHF
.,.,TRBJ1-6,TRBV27,CASSLSRAAHNSPLHF
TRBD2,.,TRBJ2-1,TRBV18,CASSPTSGGRSYNEQFF
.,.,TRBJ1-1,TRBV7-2,CASSLVTRGTEAFF
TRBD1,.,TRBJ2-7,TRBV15,CATSTRGRSYEQYF
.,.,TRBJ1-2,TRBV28,CASKVAGFNGYTF
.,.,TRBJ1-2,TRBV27,CASSSLRGGSYGYTF
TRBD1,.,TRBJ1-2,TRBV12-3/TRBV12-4,CASSRDRVYGYTF
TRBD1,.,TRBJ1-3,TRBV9,CASSSAGTGFGNTIYF
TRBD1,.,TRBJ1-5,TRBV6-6,CASSLTGGGRGGNQPQHF
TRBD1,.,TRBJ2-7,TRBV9,CASSVDPGSGTVYEQYF
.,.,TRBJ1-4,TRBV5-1,CASSLESRGTEKLFF
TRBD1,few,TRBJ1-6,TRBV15,CATSPTSGTGDSPLHF
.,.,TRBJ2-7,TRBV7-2,CASSSNRYEQYF
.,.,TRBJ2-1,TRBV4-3,CASSVLGGFGEQFF
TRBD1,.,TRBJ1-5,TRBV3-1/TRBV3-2,CASSLGTAVSEQPQHF
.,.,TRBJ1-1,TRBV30,CAWKGVEAFF
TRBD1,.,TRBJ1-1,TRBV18,CASSVRGEGAPTEAFF
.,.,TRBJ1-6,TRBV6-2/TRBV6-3,CASSGLDSYNSPLHF
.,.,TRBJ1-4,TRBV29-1,CSVGAGQLNEKLFF
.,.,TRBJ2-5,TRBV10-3,CAISLDSIQETQYF
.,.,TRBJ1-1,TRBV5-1,CASSRYRANTEAFF
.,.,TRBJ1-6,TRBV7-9,CASSLWGQNSPLHF
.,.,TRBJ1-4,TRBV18,CASSPQGSNEKLFF
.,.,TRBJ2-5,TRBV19,CASSTSGEETQYF
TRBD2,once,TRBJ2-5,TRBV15,CATSRTSGGQETQYF
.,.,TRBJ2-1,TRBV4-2,CASSQAYEQFF
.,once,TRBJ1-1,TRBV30,CAWQGNTEAFF
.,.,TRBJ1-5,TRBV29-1,CSVGDSGNQPQHF
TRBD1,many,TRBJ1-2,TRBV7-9,CASSPGQGGYTF
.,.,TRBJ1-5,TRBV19,CASSKQINSNQPQHF
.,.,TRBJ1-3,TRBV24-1,CATSDFGGSGNTIYF
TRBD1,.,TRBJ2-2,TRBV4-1,CASSHEKHRGTGELFF
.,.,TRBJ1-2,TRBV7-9,CASSPSGGTNYGYTF
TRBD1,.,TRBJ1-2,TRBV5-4,CASSLATGQGQVSYTF
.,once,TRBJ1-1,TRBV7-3,CASSFEMNTEAFF
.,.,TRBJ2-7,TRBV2,CASAVRGKQYF
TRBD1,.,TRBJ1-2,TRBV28,CASSSTPGQGYNYGYTF
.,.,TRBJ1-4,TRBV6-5,CASSYYSRGNEKLFF